This entry features one T cell receptor (beta chain) sequence. There is no known antigen for this receptor. One end of the junction is discordant with germline, which a read error may explain. The CDR3 regions of human TCRbeta chains were analyzed by immunosequencing. Processing in the source paper ran as follows. TCRs in the repertoires were compared against a reference library of SARS-CoV-2-specific TCRs that had been generated with the MIRA antigen-specificity platform. Breadth was defined as the fraction of unique TCRs that were SARS-CoV-2-associated, and depth was defined as the fraction of total T cells that were SARS-CoV-2-associated. Using the MIRA data, each spike-specific TCR was assigned both to the spike region to which the TCR was reactive and to a CD4 or CD8 class. Log10-transformed breadth and depth values were compared by one-way ANOVA with Sidak's multiple comparisons tests. As stored in TCRdb, this immuneACCESS dataset retains in-frame rearrangements with V and J assigned. A fraction of the clones does not appear; measured against another copy, unresolved V genes explain less than half of the discrepancy, and the remainder lacks a known reason. That table supplies the V and J calls and clone size; D and trimming were determined from the DNA. Recorded for this sample are 50,000 to 65,000 clones; about 90% of them occurred a single time. The ten most abundant clones make up under 6.5% of the sample.

Per the publication, the time point label means: baseline before first vaccination. Vaccinee samples came from UK trials COV001 and COV002, including a single-blind randomized controlled phase 2/3 trial of AZD1222 (ChAdOx1 nCoV-19) in healthy adults. Trial participant PBMC samples were collected at day 0 and day 28 after the second dose for TCRbeta chain sequencing. Looking up the germline V gene (reference sequence) yields CDR1 LNHNV and CDR2 YYDKDF. The CDR3 holds 15 amino acids from the cysteine to the phenylalanine. The retained sequence is limited to the CDR3, 45 bases, with the frame set at the first base. The data originate from a study of T cell responses to AZD1222 COVID-19 vaccine (dated by TCRdb to the early 2020s). About the full investigation: AZD1222 recipients with second doses at about 4 weeks or about 12 weeks were pooled, because spike-specific TCR depth and breadth did not differ between schedules. Trial participants were enrolled by age into subgroups of 18-55, 56-69 and 70-plus years, and around 150, 28 and 57 TCR-sequenced participants, respectively, were included in these subgroups. A total of about 230 trial participants underwent TCR sequencing, of whom about 210 received two doses of AZD1222 and about 25 received two doses of the MenACWY control vaccine.

Overall results and qualifications from the work: The whole spike protein was spanned by vaccine-associated CD4 TCRs, and dominant responses were seen in regions 160-218 and 743-854. In the small 56-69-year group, the increase in depth fell short of significance, most likely because of low power. Most participants were white British and females outnumbered males, and the authors suggested that clonal diversity may have been underestimated. Spike-specific TCR breadth and depth rose significantly after two AZD1222 doses compared with day 0 and with MenACWY recipients. Reportedly, almost half of the unique spike-specific TCRs recognized epitopes lying outside the regions that are mutated in the B.1.351 and B.1.1.7 variants. Conclusions about previously exposed vaccinees were limited because only a handful of AZD1222 recipients were SARS-CoV-2 seropositive at baseline. No day 14 peak-response samples were available, so repertoires were characterized only after the peak T cell response.

This specimen consisted of peripheral blood, obtained on day 0 of AZD1222 vaccination. The clonotype comes from an adult in good health. The chain joins TRBV15 to TRBJ1-2, with the D gene uncertain. The CDR3 protein is CATRRGRESNYGYTF. The DNA sequence is as follows: TGTGCCACCAGAAGAGGACGGGAGTCCAACTATGGCTACACCTTC.